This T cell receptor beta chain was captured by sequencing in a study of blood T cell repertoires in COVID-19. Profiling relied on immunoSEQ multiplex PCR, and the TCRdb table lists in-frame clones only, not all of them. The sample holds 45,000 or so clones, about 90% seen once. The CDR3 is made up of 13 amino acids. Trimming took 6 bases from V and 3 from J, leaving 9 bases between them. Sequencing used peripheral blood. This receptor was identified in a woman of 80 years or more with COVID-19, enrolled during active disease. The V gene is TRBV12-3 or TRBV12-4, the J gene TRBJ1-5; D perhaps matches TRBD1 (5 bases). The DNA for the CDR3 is TGTGCCAGCAGCCCGACAGTCAATCAGCCCCAGCATTTT. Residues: CASSPTVNQPQHF.